The 13 T cell receptor beta chains presented below share a single source sample, sequenced in a study of cytomegalovirus exposure and HLA in healthy donors. Both 60 Vbeta primers and 13 Jbeta primers went into the PCR. The data were produced by immunoSEQ multiplex PCR, yet TCRdb's version contains in-frame clones alone and is incomplete. The sample contains around 120,000 clones, about three quarters of which appear only once. Input material: PBMCs. All receptors come from a woman aged 40 to 50 in good health and CMV-seropositive.

This clone was recorded a few times. This chain uses TRBV6-5 with TRBJ2-7, with D perhaps matching TRBD1 (6 bases). Trimming pared 3 bases from V and 1 base from J, leaving 13 bases between. CDR3 size: 15 residues. Germline V gives CDR1 MNHEY, CDR2 SVGAGI. CDR3 sequence reads: CASSYGVGGSYEQYF. CDR3 DNA: TGTGCCAGCAGTTATGGGGTAGGGGGATCCTACGAGCAGTACTTC.

CDR3 DNA sequence: TGTGCCAGCAAAGAGGGGGAATCACCCCTCCACTTT. Encoded protein: CASKEGESPLHF. This chain links TRBV6-5 with TRBJ1-6, with D possibly matching TRBD1 (6 bases). The germline gives CDR1 MNHEY, CDR2 SVGAGI. CDR3 size: 12 residues. The germline V and J ends were trimmed by 7 bases and 10 bases, with 11 bases remaining between them.

The V and J genes are TRBV18 and TRBJ2-1; weak D call: TRBD2 (5 bases). The CDR3 loop spans 12 amino acids. V gave up 6 bases and J gave up 8 bases, with 11 bases separating them. CDR1 is KGHSH, CDR2 LQKENI, per germline. Written as DNA, the CDR3 is TGTGCCAGCTCCCGTGCGCGGGATGAGCAGTTCTTC. It specifies CASSRARDEQFF. The full variable domain, rest sourced from reference TRBV18 and TRBJ2-1, is NAGVMQNPRHLVRRRGQEARLRCSPMKGHSHVYWYRQLPEEGLKFMVYLQKENIIDESGMPKERFSAEFPKEGPSILRIQQVVRGDSAAYFCASSRARDEQFFGPGTRLTVL.

The chain carries TRBV5-4 and TRBJ2-7; possible D gene TRBD2, 6 bases. The germline V gene encodes CDR1 SGHNT and CDR2 YYREEE (reference sequence). The V end lost 5 bases, the J end lost 2 bases, and 17 bases lay between the germline ends. The CDR3 spans 15 residues. The CDR3 is CASSRSLGEAYEQYF. For the CDR3, the DNA is TGTGCCAGCAGTCGAAGTCTAGGGGAGGCCTACGAGCAGTACTTC.

The J gene is TRBJ1-1, the V gene TRBV5-4; 7 nucleotides match TRBD1. After removal of 4 bases from V and 11 bases from J, the junction contained 11 bases not matched to a gene. Germline V CDR1 and CDR2: SGHNT, YYREEE (reference sequence). CDR3 size: 13 residues. The CDR3 is CASSPTGFDSAFF. The CDR3, as DNA: TGTGCCAGCAGCCCGACAGGGTTTGATTCCGCTTTCTTT. The full variable domain, rest sourced from reference TRBV5-4 and TRBJ1-1, is ETGVTQSPTHLIKTRGQQVTLRCSSQSGHNTVSWYQQALGQGPQFIFQYYREEENGRGNFPPRFSGLQFPNYSSELNVNALELDDSALYLCASSPTGFDSAFFGQGTRLTVV.

Here the CDR3 reads CASSPGGETQYF. The CDR3 DNA follows: TGTGCCAGTAGTCCTGGAGGGGAGACCCAGTACTTC. The V gene is TRBV19, the J gene TRBJ2-5, with D possibly TRBD2 on 6 matching bases. V shed 5 bases and J shed 5 bases, with 9 bases lying between them. The CDR3 length is 12 residues. The germline gives CDR1 LNHDA, CDR2 SQIVND (reference sequence).

CDR3 coding DNA: TGCGCCAGCAGGGGGACAGGGATGATCTCTGACTATGGCTACACCTTC. Its protein is CASRGTGMISDYGYTF. The V gene is TRBV10-2, the J gene TRBJ1-2, with TRBD1 identical over 9 bases. The germline V gene has CDR1 WSHSY and CDR2 SAAADI. The junction had 11 bases not matched to a gene; V was cut back by 6 bases and J by 3 bases. The CDR3 has 16 amino acids.

The chain uses TRBV5-1 and TRBJ2-7; the D is unclear. The CDR3 loop spans 16 amino acids. Germline V gene data show CDR1 as SGHRS and CDR2 as YFSETQ. The ends were cut back, 0 bases at V and 0 bases at J, with 13 bases in the middle. This CDR3 is CASSLVLSESSYEQYF. The CDR3 DNA sequence: TGCGCCAGCAGCTTGGTTTTGTCCGAGAGCTCCTACGAGCAGTACTTC.

This rearrangement joins TRBV29-1 to TRBJ1-2, with D hard to call. This CDR3 is 13 amino acids long. The V end lost 4 bases, the J end lost 2 bases, and 11 bases lay between the germline ends. The germline V gene encodes CDR1 SQVTM and CDR2 ANQGSEA. CDR3 region: CSVGSGQNYGYTF. CDR3 in DNA: TGCAGCGTTGGAAGTGGTCAGAACTATGGCTACACCTTC. Using reference TRBV29-1 and TRBJ1-2 for the parts outside the CDR3, the full variable domain is SAVISQKPSRDICQRGTSLTIQCQVDSQVTMMFWYRQQPGQSLTLIATANQGSEATYESGFVIDKFPISRPNLTFSTLTVSNMSPEDSSIYLCSVGSGQNYGYTFGSGTRLTVV.

On this clone: The sample contains more than one DNA sequence encoding this CDR3. This chain joins TRBV27 and TRBJ2-2; D is unresolved. CDR1 and CDR2 from the germline V gene are MNHEY and SMNVEV (reference sequence). Trimming took off 2 bases at V and 6 bases at J, with 10 bases between the two ends. The length of the CDR3 is 14 residues. DNA for the CDR3: TGTGCCAGCAGTTTAGGTAGCTCGGCCGGGGAGCTGTTTTTT. It is translated as CASSLGSSAGELFF.

The V and J genes are TRBV10-3 and TRBJ1-1; D uncertain. This CDR3 comprises 14 residues. Germline V gives CDR1 ENHRY, CDR2 SYGVKD. Trimming removed 2 bases from V and 5 bases from J, with 12 bases in between. CDR3 residues: CAISEGVIITEAFF. For the CDR3, the DNA is TGTGCCATCAGTGAGGGAGTTATAATTACTGAAGCTTTCTTT.

The chain recombines TRBV29-1 with TRBJ2-4; TRBD1 aligns across 9 bases. The ends lost 3 bases at V and 6 bases at J; junction bases unmatched: 6. The V gene's germline CDR1 is SQVTM and CDR2 ANQGSEA. The CDR3 is made up of 14 amino acids. The CDR3 sequence is CSVDVGQGLNIQYF. For the CDR3, the DNA is TGCAGCGTTGATGTCGGACAGGGGTTAAACATTCAGTACTTC.

This rearrangement joins TRBV7-2 to TRBJ2-7, with D possibly matching TRBD1 (6 bases). V was cut by 8 bases and J by 4 bases, with 18 bases left in between. CDR3 length equals 14 residues. CDR1 is SGHTA and CDR2 is FQGNSA in the germline V gene. DNA of the CDR3: TGTGCCAGCGGGGTGCTAGGACAGCCTTACGAGCAGTACTTC. This sequence encodes CASGVLGQPYEQYF.